Listed below are T cell receptor beta chains from one sample, sequenced in a study of CD8+CD57+ T cells in acquired aplastic anemia. Using its own MiXCR run on the reads, TCRdb lists one record per CDR3 protein. This table has under 250,000 distinct CDR3 sequences, 45% to 50% appearing once. The specimen was sorted CD4+, CD8+, or CD8+CD57+ T cells (not recorded which) from PBMCs. The source is a human donor with aplastic anemia. The CDR3 runs from the conserved cysteine through the conserved F or W. The D gene is left open where the match is weak. Clone size appears in some rows only: once, few, many, or a class for an expanded clone.

J: TRBJ2-7
size: .
V: TRBV5-1
D: .
CDR3: CASSLVSGAFDEQYF
DNA: TGCGCCAGCAGCTTGGTGTCGGGGGCGTTCGACGAGCAGTACTTC

J: TRBJ1-2
size: .
V: TRBV27
D: .
CDR3: CASSPLGSIYGYTF
DNA: TGTGCCAGCAGTCCGCTGGGGTCGATCTATGGCTACACCTTC

J: TRBJ2-3
size: .
V: TRBV10-3
D: TRBD2
CDR3: CASSSFYTLTSGGLTQYF
DNA: TGTGCCAGCAGTTCCTTTTACACCCTGACTAGCGGGGGCCTTACGCAGTATTTT

J: TRBJ2-1
size: few
V: TRBV6-1
D: .
CDR3: CASGAGVYNEQFF
DNA: TGTGCCAGCGGGGCAGGGGTATACAATGAGCAGTTCTTC

J: TRBJ1-1
size: few
V: TRBV6-5
D: .
CDR3: CASSKQGLNTEAFF
DNA: TGTGCCAGCAGCAAACAGGGTCTGAACACTGAAGCTTTCTTT

J: TRBJ2-7
size: many
V: TRBV6-2/TRBV6-3
D: .
CDR3: CASSLVEGEQYF
DNA: TGTGCCAGCAGCCTGGTCGAGGGCGAGCAGTACTTC

J: TRBJ1-1
size: many
V: TRBV6-6
D: .
CDR3: CASSYSDGGGTEAFF
DNA: TGTGCCAGCAGTTACTCGGACGGTGGGGGCACTGAAGCTTTCTTT

J: TRBJ2-1
size: few
V: TRBV7-8
D: TRBD2
CDR3: CASSSRLLAGGPNERFF
DNA: TGTGCCAGCAGCTCTAGGCTGCTAGCGGGAGGGCCCAATGAGCGGTTCTTC

J: TRBJ2-1
size: .
V: TRBV29-1
D: TRBD2
CDR3: CSVDLTSGRNEQFF
DNA: TGCAGCGTTGATTTAACTAGCGGGAGGAATGAGCAGTTCTTC

J: TRBJ2-3
size: .
V: TRBV7-8
D: TRBD2
CDR3: CASSVARLAGANTQYF
DNA: TGTGCCAGCAGCGTAGCGAGACTAGCGGGAGCTAATACGCAGTATTTT

J: TRBJ2-5
size: .
V: TRBV7-2
D: .
CDR3: CASTTGGETQYF
DNA: TGTGCCAGCACGACCGGAGGGGAGACCCAGTACTTC

J: TRBJ1-6
size: once
V: TRBV19
D: .
CDR3: CASRQTNRGNSPLHF
DNA: TGTGCCAGTAGACAGACGAATCGGGGTAATTCACCCCTCCACTTT

J: TRBJ1-5
size: .
V: TRBV9
D: TRBD1
CDR3: CASSLGQNQPQHF
DNA: TGTGCCAGCAGCTTGGGACAGAATCAGCCCCAGCATTTT

J: TRBJ1-4
size: .
V: TRBV25-1
D: .
CDR3: CASSEGWGAEKLFF
DNA: TGTGCCAGCAGTGAAGGATGGGGAGCGGAAAAACTGTTTTTT

J: TRBJ2-3
size: .
V: TRBV7-9
D: TRBD1
CDR3: CASSFPTGGGTDTQYF
DNA: TGTGCCAGCAGCTTCCCGACAGGGGGCGGCACAGATACGCAGTATTTT

J: TRBJ2-7
size: .
V: TRBV15
D: .
CDR3: CASSLPGASYEQYF
DNA: TGTGCCAGCAGCTTGCCAGGGGCCTCCTACGAGCAGTACTTC

J: TRBJ2-1
size: .
V: TRBV29-1
D: .
CDR3: CSVVGTREYNEQFF
DNA: TGCAGCGTCGTTGGGACAAGAGAATACAATGAGCAGTTCTTC

J: TRBJ2-7
size: .
V: TRBV30
D: .
CDR3: CAWSMGGANEQYF
DNA: TGTGCCTGGAGTATGGGGGGAGCCAACGAGCAGTACTTC

J: TRBJ1-1
size: many
V: TRBV20-1
D: .
CDR3: CSAEEMNTEAFF
DNA: TGCAGTGCCGAGGAGATGAACACTGAAGCTTTCTTT

J: TRBJ1-1
size: many
V: TRBV7-3
D: .
CDR3: CASSPTHSGVRTEAFF
DNA: TGTGCCAGCAGCCCTACGCATAGCGGGGTTAGAACTGAAGCTTTCTTT

J: TRBJ1-1
size: many
V: TRBV7-9
D: .
CDR3: CASSTLGEEAFF
DNA: TGTGCCAGCAGCACCCTTGGGGAGGAAGCTTTCTTT

J: TRBJ2-2
size: .
V: TRBV12-3/TRBV12-4
D: TRBD1
CDR3: CASSTQGADTGELFF
DNA: TGTGCCAGCAGTACGCAGGGGGCGGACACCGGGGAGCTGTTTTTT

J: TRBJ2-3
size: .
V: TRBV19
D: .
CDR3: CASSIDPELDTQYF
DNA: TGTGCCAGTAGTATAGATCCCGAGTTGGATACGCAGTATTTT

J: TRBJ2-7
size: many
V: TRBV19
D: .
CDR3: CASSIDPRQADYEQYF
DNA: TGTGCCAGTAGTATAGATCCCCGACAGGCCGATTACGAGCAGTACTTC

J: TRBJ1-4
size: .
V: TRBV6-1
D: .
CDR3: CASRSGIGEKLFF
DNA: TGTGCCAGCAGATCCGGGATAGGGGAAAAACTGTTTTTT

J: TRBJ1-6
size: many
V: TRBV5-5
D: .
CDR3: CASSSSRDRNSPLHF
DNA: TGTGCCAGCAGCTCCAGCAGGGACCGAAATTCACCCCTCCACTTT

J: TRBJ2-2
size: many
V: TRBV7-2
D: .
CDR3: CASSLVRGGTGELFF
DNA: TGTGCCAGCAGCTTAGTGAGAGGGGGGACCGGGGAGCTGTTTTTT

J: TRBJ2-2
size: many
V: TRBV29-1
D: .
CDR3: CSVEVTPGKTGELFF
DNA: TGCAGCGTTGAAGTCACGCCAGGGAAAACCGGGGAGCTGTTTTTT

J: TRBJ2-4
size: .
V: TRBV14
D: .
CDR3: CASSQTGPGADEVAKNIQYF
DNA: TGTGCCAGCAGCCAAACTGGGCCGGGCGCCGATGAAGTAGCCAAAAACATTCAGTACTTC

J: TRBJ2-1
size: .
V: TRBV25-1
D: TRBD2
CDR3: CASSGTSGSNEQFF
DNA: TGTGCCAGCAGCGGGACTAGCGGGAGCAATGAGCAGTTCTTC

J: TRBJ1-6
size: many
V: TRBV9
D: .
CDR3: CASSPSGRINSPLHF
DNA: TGTGCCAGCAGCCCGTCGGGACGGATCAATTCACCCCTCCACTTT

J: TRBJ1-3
size: .
V: TRBV20-1
D: TRBD1
CDR3: CSASRRTGIIWGNTIYF
DNA: TGCAGTGCTAGCCGGAGGACAGGGATTATATGGGGAAACACCATATATTTT

J: TRBJ2-7
size: many
V: TRBV9
D: .
CDR3: CASSPPGQDYEQYF
DNA: TGTGCCAGCAGCCCCCCCGGGCAAGACTACGAGCAGTACTTC

J: TRBJ2-1
size: .
V: TRBV7-9
D: TRBD2
CDR3: CSLAGGLSSYNEQFF
DNA: TGTAGTCTAGCGGGAGGATTGAGCTCCTACAATGAGCAGTTCTTC

J: TRBJ2-5
size: .
V: TRBV7-6
D: TRBD2
CDR3: CASSLNGGEKETQYF
DNA: TGTGCCAGCAGCTTAAACGGGGGGGAGAAGGAGACCCAGTACTTC

J: TRBJ1-1
size: .
V: TRBV19
D: TRBD1
CDR3: CASSGQGIQTNTEAFF
DNA: TGTGCCAGTAGTGGACAGGGTATTCAAACGAACACTGAAGCTTTCTTT

J: TRBJ1-5
size: .
V: TRBV7-8
D: TRBD1
CDR3: CASSARDRRNQPQHF
DNA: TGTGCCAGCAGCGCCCGGGACAGGCGCAATCAGCCCCAGCATTTT

J: TRBJ2-3
size: many
V: TRBV7-6
D: TRBD2
CDR3: CASSLASSGGSGDTQYF
DNA: TGTGCCAGCAGCTTAGCGTCCAGCGGGGGTTCGGGAGATACGCAGTATTTT

J: TRBJ1-1
size: .
V: TRBV10-3
D: .
CDR3: CAISDVVGSTEAFF
DNA: TGTGCCATCAGTGATGTGGTCGGATCCACTGAAGCTTTCTTT

J: TRBJ2-3
size: many
V: TRBV2
D: .
CDR3: CASSEGVIAADTQYF
DNA: TGTGCCAGCAGTGAAGGGGTGATAGCAGCAGATACGCAGTATTTT

J: TRBJ2-2
size: .
V: TRBV5-1
D: .
CDR3: CASSLNFHNTGELFF
DNA: TGCGCCAGCAGCTTAAACTTTCACAACACCGGGGAGCTGTTTTTT

J: TRBJ2-7
size: .
V: TRBV25-1
D: .
CDR3: CASTPGNEQYF
DNA: TGTGCCAGCACTCCGGGGAACGAGCAGTACTTC